This entry lists 6 T cell receptor beta chains sequenced from one sample in a study of cytomegalovirus exposure and HLA in healthy donors (dated 2017 in TCRdb). To prepare the library, the immunoSEQ multiplex PCR assay was applied. This is the immuneACCESS table as TCRdb keeps it, with only in-frame sequences that have V and J called. A part of the clones is gone; compared with another copy, unresolved V genes explain less than half, and the rest is unexplained. The sample table holds about 160,000 clones, of which roughly 86% were seen once. The ten largest clones represent 4% to 5% of the sample. Input material: PBMCs. These receptors originate from a man between 18 and 29 years old in good health and CMV-seropositive.

V is TRBV9 and J is TRBJ2-3, with TRBD2 matching over 13 bases. Germline V gene lookup returns CDR1 SGDLS and CDR2 YYNGEE. CDR3 size: 16 residues. Unmatched junction bases numbered 6, after V lost 0 bases and J lost 8 bases. The CDR3 reads CASSVGGLAGISTQYF. In DNA, the CDR3 is TGTGCCAGCAGCGTAGGGGGACTAGCGGGAATCAGTACGCAGTATTTT.

The gene calls are TRBV7-9 and TRBJ1-1; a weak D match, TRBD1 (6 bases). This CDR3 is built from 14 residues. Germline V gene lookup returns CDR1 SEHNR and CDR2 FQNEAQ (reference sequence). V was pared by 3 bases and J by 0 bases, with 8 bases between. This CDR3 is CASSLGAVNTEAFF. The CDR3, as DNA: TGTGCCAGCAGCTTGGGGGCAGTGAACACTGAAGCTTTCTTT.

The J gene is TRBJ1-2, the V gene TRBV5-1; 7 positions match TRBD1. Trimming at V came to 0 bases and at J to 4 bases, leaving 9 bases not matched to a gene. The length of the CDR3 is 16 residues. CDR1 and CDR2 from the germline V gene are SGHRS and YFSETQ. In nucleotides, the CDR3 is TGCGCCAGCAGCTTGGAGGGGGCGCCTATCGGCTATGGCTACACCTTC. Translating it yields CASSLEGAPIGYGYTF.

V gene TRBV29-1 combines with J gene TRBJ2-7; 12 nucleotides match TRBD2. CDR1 and CDR2 from the germline V gene are SQVTM and ANQGSEA. After removal of 6 bases from V and 4 bases from J, the junction contained 4 bases not matched to a gene. CDR3 length equals 13 residues. This CDR3 is CSVRTSGTYEQYF. In nucleotides, the CDR3 is TGCAGCGTCCGGACTAGCGGGACGTACGAGCAGTACTTC.

The CDR3 protein is CASRLDRGSQPQHF. Here the CDR3 DNA reads TGTGCCAGCAGGCTAGACAGGGGTAGCCAGCCCCAGCATTTT. The chain uses TRBV6-1 and TRBJ1-5; 8 bases align to TRBD1. Germline V gene sequence: CDR1 MNHNS, CDR2 SASEGT. The CDR3 loop spans 14 amino acids. Trimming removed 6 bases from V and 7 bases from J; junction bases left unmatched: 8.

The chain joins TRBV10-3 to TRBJ2-5, with 7 bases identical to TRBD1. V lost 4 bases, J lost 4 bases, and 6 bases stayed unmatched. The CDR3 covers 14 residues. Germline-derived CDR1 and CDR2 are ENHRY and SYGVKD. The CDR3 protein is CAISGQDRVETQYF. Written as DNA, the CDR3 is TGTGCCATCAGTGGTCAAGACAGGGTAGAGACCCAGTACTTC.